The rows below give T cell receptor beta chains drawn from one sample of a study of T cells after yellow fever vaccination. TCRdb passed the 5' RACE reads through MiXCR, listing each CDR3 protein once. The sample yields about 330,000 distinct CDR3 sequences, less than 9.5% seen once. The sequenced sample was PBMCs, obtained approximately 47 days after the first yellow fever vaccination. These receptor sequences come from a man aged 18 to 30 who received the YFV17D yellow fever vaccine. Both conserved end residues are part of each CDR3. A D gene is named only where the DNA matches it firmly. Only some rows state a clone size, as once, few, many or a class for expanded clones.

size: many
J: TRBJ2-4
D: TRBD1
V: TRBV6-5
DNA: TGTGCCAGCAGGCCTGCAGGACAGGGGCCAGGAAACATTCAGTACTTC
CDR3: CASRPAGQGPGNIQYF

size: -
J: TRBJ1-4
D: TRBD1
V: TRBV19
DNA: TGTGCCAGTTGTACAGACGGACAGGGAGATGAAAAACTGTTTTTT
CDR3: CASCTDGQGDEKLFF

size: -
J: TRBJ2-1
D: -
V: TRBV10-3
DNA: TGTGCCATCAGTGAGTACTCAGACTATGAGCAGTTCTTC
CDR3: CAISEYSDYEQFF

size: -
J: TRBJ1-2
D: -
V: TRBV6-6
DNA: TGTGCCAGCAGTTCAGAGCCCTTCTTC
CDR3: CASSSEPFF

size: -
J: TRBJ2-1
D: TRBD2
V: TRBV11-1
DNA: TGTGCCAGCAGCCCATTAACGACTAGCGGGGGCCTCTCCTACAATGAGCAGTTCTTC
CDR3: CASSPLTTSGGLSYNEQFF

size: -
J: TRBJ2-1
D: -
V: TRBV6-2/TRBV6-3
DNA: TGTGCCAGCAGTTACAATTGGGACTTGTACTCCTACAATGAGCAGTTCTTC
CDR3: CASSYNWDLYSYNEQFF

size: few
J: TRBJ1-6
D: -
V: TRBV3-1
DNA: TGTGCCAGCAGCCAACAGGGTAGGAATTCACCCCTCCACTTT
CDR3: CASSQQGRNSPLHF

size: many
J: TRBJ2-7
D: -
V: TRBV9
DNA: TGTGCCAGCAGCGTAAGACCACGGGACAAGACCTACGAGCAGTACTTC
CDR3: CASSVRPRDKTYEQYF

size: few
J: TRBJ1-1
D: TRBD1
V: TRBV20-1
DNA: TGCAGTGCTGGGACAGGGAGTAACACTGAAGCTTTCTTT
CDR3: CSAGTGSNTEAFF

size: few
J: TRBJ2-3
D: -
V: TRBV9
DNA: TGTGCCAGCAGCCCCCCCGTAATGGTAGATACGCAGTATTTT
CDR3: CASSPPVMVDTQYF

size: few
J: TRBJ2-1
D: TRBD2
V: TRBV27
DNA: TGTGCCAGCAGCCTCTCGGGACTCCCCGGGGGGATATGGGATGAGCAGTTCTTC
CDR3: CASSLSGLPGGIWDEQFF

size: few
J: TRBJ2-7
D: TRBD1
V: TRBV2
DNA: TGTGCCAGCAGCCCGGGACAGGGATTTTCATCTTCCTACGAGCAGTACTTC
CDR3: CASSPGQGFSSSYEQYF

size: -
J: TRBJ2-3
D: -
V: TRBV2
DNA: TGTGCCAGCAGTGAAGATCCTGGGCCGCCAGATACGCAGTATTTT
CDR3: CASSEDPGPPDTQYF

size: -
J: TRBJ1-2
D: -
V: TRBV12-3/TRBV12-4
DNA: TGTGCCAGCAGTACAGCCGACAGGACCTATGGCTACACCTTC
CDR3: CASSTADRTYGYTF

size: -
J: TRBJ2-4
D: -
V: TRBV12-3/TRBV12-4
DNA: TGTGCCAGCAAAGGGGGCCCAGGAGGGGGGATAGCCAAAAACATTCAGTACTTC
CDR3: CASKGGPGGGIAKNIQYF

size: -
J: TRBJ2-1
D: TRBD2
V: TRBV6-1
DNA: TGTGCCAGCAGTAATCCGCGTTTGTTAGCGGGGGGTTCGCAGTTCTTC
CDR3: CASSNPRLLAGGSQFF

size: -
J: TRBJ2-2
D: TRBD1
V: TRBV20-1
DNA: TGCAGTGCTAGAGATAGGGGACAGGGCTCGAACACCGGGGAGCTGTTTTTT
CDR3: CSARDRGQGSNTGELFF

size: many
J: TRBJ2-1
D: -
V: TRBV20-1
DNA: TGCAGTGCCACGGGATACTCCTACAATGAGCAGTTCTTC
CDR3: CSATGYSYNEQFF

size: -
J: TRBJ1-5
D: -
V: TRBV29-1
DNA: TGCAGCGTTCGCTCCGGGGGCAATCAGCCCCAGCATTTT
CDR3: CSVRSGGNQPQHF

size: few
J: TRBJ1-2
D: -
V: TRBV9
DNA: TGTGCCAGCAGCGTAGATCGGGACGGCTACACCTTC
CDR3: CASSVDRDGYTF

size: -
J: TRBJ2-3
D: -
V: TRBV7-2
DNA: TGTGCCAGCAGCTTAGGAGTGACGGACACAGATACGCAGTATTTT
CDR3: CASSLGVTDTDTQYF

size: -
J: TRBJ2-2
D: -
V: TRBV10-3
DNA: TGTGCCATCAGTAATCAATCCTACCTAGACACCGGGGAGCTGTTTTTT
CDR3: CAISNQSYLDTGELFF

size: -
J: TRBJ2-1
D: TRBD2
V: TRBV20-1
DNA: TGCAGTGCCTCTAGCGGGGCGTCCAATGAGCAGTTCTTC
CDR3: CSASSGASNEQFF

size: few
J: TRBJ2-7
D: -
V: TRBV19
DNA: TGTGCCAGTAGTAGCGGTCTTACAGATAGGGAGCAGTACTTC
CDR3: CASSSGLTDREQYF

size: few
J: TRBJ2-5
D: -
V: TRBV12-3/TRBV12-4
DNA: TGTGCCAGCAGTGACGGAGATGAGACCCAGTACTTC
CDR3: CASSDGDETQYF

size: -
J: TRBJ2-2
D: TRBD1
V: TRBV10-3
DNA: TGTGCCATCAGTGAGGACAGGGGGCTCCCCGGGGAGCTGTTTTTT
CDR3: CAISEDRGLPGELFF